There are a few counts of the clone carrying this T cell receptor (beta chain). The antigen is not known. Constant-segment-primed 5'RACE gave TCR alpha and TCR beta cDNA libraries with sample barcodes and UMIs. TCRdb re-analysed the 5' RACE reads in MiXCR, keeping a single row per CDR3 protein. The sample comprises tens of thousands of distinct CDR3 sequences, around a quarter of which are singletons, and roughly 39% rests with the top ten. The CDR3 has 18 residues. After removal of 5 bases from V and 3 bases from J, the junction contained 15 bases not matched to a gene. Per germline, CDR1 SGHNT and CDR2 YENEEA. This sample was included in a study of T-cell memory formation after mild COVID-19. Overall study context: Largely, TCR clusters stayed within a single donor.

Study-level points and caveats: Pre-infection memory already had some responding clones, implying cross-reactive memory joined. Clones shrinking between day 15 and 85 showed a balanced CD4/CD8 split, and those that grew later tilted toward CD4+.

The sequenced sample consisted of PBMCs or a T cell subset sorted from them (not recorded which). The chain uses TRBV11-3 and TRBJ1-4; 7 positions match TRBD1. The sequence derives from a young man who had mild COVID-19 (a few samples of this study predate the infection). Cell type and time point are not known. CDR3 sequence (DNA): TGTGCCAGCAGCCAAGGGACAGTTAATTTCGGGGCTAATGAAAAACTGTTTTTT. Its protein product is CASSQGTVNFGANEKLFF.